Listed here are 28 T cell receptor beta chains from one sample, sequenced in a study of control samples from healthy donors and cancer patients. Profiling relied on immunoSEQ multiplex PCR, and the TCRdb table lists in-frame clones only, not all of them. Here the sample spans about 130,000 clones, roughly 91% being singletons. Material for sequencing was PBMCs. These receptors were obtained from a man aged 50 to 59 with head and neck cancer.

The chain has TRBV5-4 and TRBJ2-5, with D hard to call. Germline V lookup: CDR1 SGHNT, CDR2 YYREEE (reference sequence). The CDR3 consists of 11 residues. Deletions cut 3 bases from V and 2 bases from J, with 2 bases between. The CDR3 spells CASSSQETQYF. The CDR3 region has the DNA TGTGCCAGCAGCTCTCAAGAGACCCAGTACTTC.

CDR3 loop: CASSLSPGNTYNEQFF. The DNA for the CDR3 is TGTGCCAGCAGCTTATCCCCAGGGAATACCTACAATGAGCAGTTCTTC. This rearrangement joins TRBV7-3 to TRBJ2-1, with a weak D call TRBD1 (5 bases). The germline V gene encodes CDR1 SGHTA and CDR2 FQGTGA. This CDR3 has 16 residues. The ends were cut back, 2 bases at V and 2 bases at J, with 13 bases in the middle.

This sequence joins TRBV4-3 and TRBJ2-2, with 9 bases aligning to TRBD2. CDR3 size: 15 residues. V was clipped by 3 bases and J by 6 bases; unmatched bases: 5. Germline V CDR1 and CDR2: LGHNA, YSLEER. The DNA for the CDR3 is TGCGCCAGCAGCCACAGACTAGCGGATTCCGGGGAGCTGTTTTTT. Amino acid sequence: CASSHRLADSGELFF.

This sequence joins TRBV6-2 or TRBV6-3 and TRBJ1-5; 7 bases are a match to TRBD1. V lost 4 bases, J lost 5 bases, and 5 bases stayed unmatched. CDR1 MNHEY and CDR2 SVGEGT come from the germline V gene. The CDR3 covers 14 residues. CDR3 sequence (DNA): TGTGCCAGCAGTTCGAGACAGGGTGATCAGCCCCAGCATTTT. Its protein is CASSSRQGDQPQHF.

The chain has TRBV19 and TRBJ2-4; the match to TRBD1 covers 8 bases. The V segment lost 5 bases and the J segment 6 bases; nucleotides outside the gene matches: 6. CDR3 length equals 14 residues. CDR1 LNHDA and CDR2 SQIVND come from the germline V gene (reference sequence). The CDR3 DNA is TGTGCCAGTAGTCCCAGGGGGCGCGGAAACATTCAGTACTTC. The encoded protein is CASSPRGRGNIQYF.

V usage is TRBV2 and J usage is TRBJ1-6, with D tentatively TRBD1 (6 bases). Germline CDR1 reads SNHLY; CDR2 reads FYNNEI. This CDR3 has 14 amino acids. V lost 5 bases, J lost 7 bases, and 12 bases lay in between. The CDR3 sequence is CASSSDRHNSPLHF. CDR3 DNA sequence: TGTGCCAGCAGTTCCGACAGGCACAATTCACCCCTCCACTTT.

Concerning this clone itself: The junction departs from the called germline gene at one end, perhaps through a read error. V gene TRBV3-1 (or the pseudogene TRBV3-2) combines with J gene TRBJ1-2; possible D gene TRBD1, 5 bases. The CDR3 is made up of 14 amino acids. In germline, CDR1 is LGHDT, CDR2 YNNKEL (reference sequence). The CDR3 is CVSSQVKGSYGYTF. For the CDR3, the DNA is TGTGTCAGCAGCCAAGTTAAGGGGAGCTATGGCTACACCTTC.

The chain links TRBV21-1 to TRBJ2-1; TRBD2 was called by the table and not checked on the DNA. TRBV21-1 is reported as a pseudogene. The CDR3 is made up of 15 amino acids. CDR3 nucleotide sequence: TGTGCCAGCAGCAAAGATCGGGGTCCCTACAATGAGCAGTTCTTC. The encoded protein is CASSKDRGPYNEQFF.

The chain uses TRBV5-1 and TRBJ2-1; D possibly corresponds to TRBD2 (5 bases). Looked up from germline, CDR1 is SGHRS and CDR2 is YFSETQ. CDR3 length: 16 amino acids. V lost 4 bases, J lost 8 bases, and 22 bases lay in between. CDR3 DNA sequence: TGCGCCAGCAGCCCCCGAATTACTAGTGGCTTAGATGAGCAGTTCTTC. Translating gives CASSPRITSGLDEQFF.

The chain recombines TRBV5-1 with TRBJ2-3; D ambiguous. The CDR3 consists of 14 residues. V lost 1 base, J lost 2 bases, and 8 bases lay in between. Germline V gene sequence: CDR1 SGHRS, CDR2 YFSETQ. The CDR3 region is CASSLRVLTDTQYF. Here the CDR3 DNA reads TGCGCCAGCAGCTTGCGGGTTCTCACAGATACGCAGTATTTT.

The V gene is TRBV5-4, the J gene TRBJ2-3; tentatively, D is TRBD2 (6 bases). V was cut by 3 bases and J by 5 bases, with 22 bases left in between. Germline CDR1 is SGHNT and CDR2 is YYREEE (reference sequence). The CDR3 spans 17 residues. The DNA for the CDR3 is TGTGCCAGCAGCTCACTAGTCCCGCGGGGAGATTTAGATACGCAGTATTTT. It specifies CASSSLVPRGDLDTQYF.

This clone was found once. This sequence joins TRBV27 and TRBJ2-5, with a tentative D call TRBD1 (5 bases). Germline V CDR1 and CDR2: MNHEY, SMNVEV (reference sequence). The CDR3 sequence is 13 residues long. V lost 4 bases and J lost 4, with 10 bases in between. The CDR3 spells CASSWGRRETQYF. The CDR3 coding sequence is TGTGCCAGCAGTTGGGGCAGGAGAGAGACCCAGTACTTC.

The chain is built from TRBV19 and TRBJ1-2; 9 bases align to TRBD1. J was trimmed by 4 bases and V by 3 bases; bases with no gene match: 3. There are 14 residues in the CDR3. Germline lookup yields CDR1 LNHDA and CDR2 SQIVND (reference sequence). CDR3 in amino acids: CASSIGGQGYGYTF. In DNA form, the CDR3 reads TGTGCCAGTAGTATTGGGGGACAGGGCTATGGCTACACCTTC.

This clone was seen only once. The CDR3, as DNA: TGTGCCTGGAGGGGAGGACAGAAGGTGAACACTGAAGCTTTCTTT. Residues: CAWRGGQKVNTEAFF. V and J are TRBV30 and TRBJ1-1; D perhaps matches TRBD1 (6 bases). CDR3 length: 15 amino acids. V was pared by 3 bases and J by 0 bases, with 14 bases between. The germline CDR1 and CDR2 sequences are GTSNPN and SVGIG (reference sequence).

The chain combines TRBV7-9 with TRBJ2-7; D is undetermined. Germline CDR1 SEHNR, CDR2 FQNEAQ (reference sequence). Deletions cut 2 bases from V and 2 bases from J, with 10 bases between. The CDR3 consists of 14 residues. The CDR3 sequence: CASSLHPGAYEQYF. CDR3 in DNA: TGTGCCAGCAGCTTACACCCTGGGGCCTACGAGCAGTACTTC.

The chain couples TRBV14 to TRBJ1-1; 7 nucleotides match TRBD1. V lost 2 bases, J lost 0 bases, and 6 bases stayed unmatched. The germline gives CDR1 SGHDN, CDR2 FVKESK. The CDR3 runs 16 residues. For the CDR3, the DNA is TGTGCCAGCAGCCAATGGGACAGCTTCATGAACACTGAAGCTTTCTTT. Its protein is CASSQWDSFMNTEAFF.

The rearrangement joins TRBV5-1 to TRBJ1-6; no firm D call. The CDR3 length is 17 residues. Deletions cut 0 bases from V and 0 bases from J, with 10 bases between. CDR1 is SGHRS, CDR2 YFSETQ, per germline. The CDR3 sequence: CASSLGPPSSYNSPLHF. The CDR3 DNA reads TGCGCCAGCAGCTTGGGACCCCCCAGCTCCTATAATTCACCCCTCCACTTT.

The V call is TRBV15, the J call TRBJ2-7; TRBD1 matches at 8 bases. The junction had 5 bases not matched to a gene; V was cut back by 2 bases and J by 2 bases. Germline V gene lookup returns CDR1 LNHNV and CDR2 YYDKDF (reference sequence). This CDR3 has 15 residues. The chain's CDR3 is CATSRNRGNTYEQYF. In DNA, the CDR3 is TGTGCCACCAGCAGAAACAGGGGGAACACCTACGAGCAGTACTTC.

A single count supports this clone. CDR3 nucleotide sequence: TGTGCGCGGAGGGTTGCTTTCTTT. Translation gives CARRVAFF. The chain couples TRBV21-1 to TRBJ1-1. TRBV21-1 is described as a pseudogene. This CDR3 is built from 8 residues.

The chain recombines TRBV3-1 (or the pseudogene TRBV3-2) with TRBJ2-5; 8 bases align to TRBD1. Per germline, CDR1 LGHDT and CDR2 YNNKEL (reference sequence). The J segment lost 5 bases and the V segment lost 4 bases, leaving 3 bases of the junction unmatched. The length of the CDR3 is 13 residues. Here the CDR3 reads CASSLTGGETQYF. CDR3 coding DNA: TGTGCCAGCAGCCTCACAGGGGGGGAGACCCAGTACTTC.

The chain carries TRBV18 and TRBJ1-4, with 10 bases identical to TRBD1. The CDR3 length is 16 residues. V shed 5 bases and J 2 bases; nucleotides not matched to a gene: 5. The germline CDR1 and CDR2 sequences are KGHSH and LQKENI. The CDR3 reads CASSSRQGATNEKLFF. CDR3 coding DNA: TGTGCCAGCTCATCTCGACAGGGGGCTACTAATGAAAAACTGTTTTTT. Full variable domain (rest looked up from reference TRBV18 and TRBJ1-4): NAGVMQNPRHLVRRRGQEARLRCSPMKGHSHVYWYRQLPEEGLKFMVYLQKENIIDESGMPKERFSAEFPKEGPSILRIQQVVRGDSAAYFCASSSRQGATNEKLFFGSGTQLSVL.

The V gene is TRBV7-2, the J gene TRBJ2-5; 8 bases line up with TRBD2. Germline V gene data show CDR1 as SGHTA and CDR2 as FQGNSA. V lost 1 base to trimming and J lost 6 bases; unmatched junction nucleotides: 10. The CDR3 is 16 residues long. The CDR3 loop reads CASSLEGRGLGQTQYF. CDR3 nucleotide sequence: TGTGCCAGCAGCTTAGAGGGCAGGGGACTAGGTCAGACCCAGTACTTC.

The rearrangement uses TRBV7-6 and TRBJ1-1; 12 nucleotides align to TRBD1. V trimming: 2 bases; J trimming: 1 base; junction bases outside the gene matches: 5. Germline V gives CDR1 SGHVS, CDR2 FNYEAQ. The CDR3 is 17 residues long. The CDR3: CASSLPGQGARNTEAFF. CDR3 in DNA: TGTGCCAGCAGCTTACCGGGACAGGGGGCGAGGAACACTGAAGCTTTCTTT.

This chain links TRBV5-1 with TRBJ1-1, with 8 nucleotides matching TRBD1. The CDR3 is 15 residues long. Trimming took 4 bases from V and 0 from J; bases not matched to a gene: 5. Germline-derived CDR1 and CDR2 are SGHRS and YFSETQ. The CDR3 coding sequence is TGCGCCAGCAGCAGGACAGGGACCCTGAACACTGAAGCTTTCTTT. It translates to CASSRTGTLNTEAFF.

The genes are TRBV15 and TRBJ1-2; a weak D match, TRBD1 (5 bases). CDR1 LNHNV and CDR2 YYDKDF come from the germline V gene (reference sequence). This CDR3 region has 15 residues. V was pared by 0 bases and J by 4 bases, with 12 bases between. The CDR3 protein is CATSRDRGGFYGYTF. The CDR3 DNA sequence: TGTGCCACCAGCAGAGATAGGGGCGGCTTCTATGGCTACACCTTC. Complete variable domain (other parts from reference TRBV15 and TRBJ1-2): DAMVIQNPRYQVTQFGKPVTLSCSQTLNHNVMYWYQQKSSQAPKLLFHYYDKDFNNEADTPDNFQSRRPNTSFCFLDIRSPGLGDTAMYLCATSRDRGGFYGYTFGSGTRLTVV.

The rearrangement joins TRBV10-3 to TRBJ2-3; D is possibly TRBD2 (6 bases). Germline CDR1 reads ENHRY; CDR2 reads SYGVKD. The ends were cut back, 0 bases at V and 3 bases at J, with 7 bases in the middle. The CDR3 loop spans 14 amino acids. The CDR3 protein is CAISESEGTDTQYF. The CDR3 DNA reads TGTGCCATCAGTGAGTCGGAGGGTACAGATACGCAGTATTTT.

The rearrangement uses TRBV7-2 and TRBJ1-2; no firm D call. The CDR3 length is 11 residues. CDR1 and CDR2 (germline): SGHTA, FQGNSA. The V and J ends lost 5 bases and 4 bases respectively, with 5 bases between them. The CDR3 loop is CASSPVYGYTF. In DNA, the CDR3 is TGTGCCAGCAGCCCGGTCTATGGCTACACCTTC.

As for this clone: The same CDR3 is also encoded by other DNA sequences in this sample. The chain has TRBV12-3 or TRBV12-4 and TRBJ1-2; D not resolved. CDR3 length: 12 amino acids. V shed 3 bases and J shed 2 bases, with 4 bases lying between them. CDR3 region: CASSLQNYGYTF. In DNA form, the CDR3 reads TGTGCCAGCAGTTTGCAAAACTATGGCTACACCTTC.